What follows is one T cell receptor beta chain and its context. This entry comes from a study of OX40 agonist ivuxolimab in advanced cancers. Study in general: Partial responses were seen in three patients, one with hepatocellular carcinoma and two with cutaneous melanoma.

Sequencing was performed with immunoSEQ multiplex PCR; in TCRdb, only in-frame clones are kept and a portion is missing. The sample shows about 59,000 clones, under 90% of them seen only once. Sample: CD4+ or CD8+ T cells sorted from blood, taken in a trial of the OX40 agonist ivuxolimab. This receptor was identified in an adult with an advanced solid tumor such as melanoma, head and neck, liver or kidney cancer.

The CDR3 DNA is TGTGCCAGCAGCTTCCTCACAGGGGGCGGGAGCCTTAACGAGCAGTTCTTC. Its protein product is CASSFLTGGGSLNEQFF. V usage is TRBV11-2 and J usage is TRBJ2-1; TRBD1 matches 9 bases. CDR1 is SGHAT and CDR2 is FQNNGV in the germline V gene. The CDR3 length is 17 residues. With 3 bases clipped from V and 10 bases from J, the junction kept 16 bases outside the gene matches.